This TCR beta chain was retrieved from a study of cytomegalovirus exposure and HLA in healthy donors (dated by TCRdb to the late 2010s). About the full investigation: According to an earlier analysis of a few hundred of the donors, 150 million to 200 million T cells yielded some 110 million unique TCR beta sequences and about 280 Gb of sequence data. An early release covering over 500 HLA-typed donors comprised approximately 290 gigabases of sequencing data and 85 million or so unique TCR sequences. The genetic ancestry cluster associated with self-reported Caucasian donors included about four fifths of the 300 to 450 genotyped donors. The study aimed to test whether cataloging public T cell receptors could reveal signatures of past pathogen exposure. The study used immunosequencing to profile the T cell repertoires of approximately 650 subjects and linked those repertoires to cytomegalovirus serostatus. Besides the first cohort of 666 subjects, a separate validation cohort made up of roughly 120 different subjects was used. To predict cytomegalovirus infection status, the study brought together high-throughput TCR immunosequencing, statistical association of individual TCRs with disease status, and machine learning. A later analysis re-examined previously published TCR beta repertoires from 600 to 700 donors and added high-resolution HLA genotyping to investigate patterns of TCR occurrence. In the later analysis, no new phenotypic data were used to find candidate immune exposures; instead, reliance was placed on TCR beta sequences and their occurrence across donors. An earlier analysis of fewer than 700 of the donors applied high-throughput TCR beta sequencing to assess whether each TCR beta V gene segment acted as functional or pseudogenic. Donor age, sex, ethnicity and CMV serostatus were compiled together with the repertoire data. In a later genetic analysis, genome-wide SNP genotypes for about three fifths of the roughly 670 donors were used, and that subset was treated as a discovery cohort. All discovery cohort repertoires had been generated on a single sequencing platform. Class I and class II HLA loci were covered by the typing at four-digit resolution. The number of typed donors differed by locus: about 620-630 for A, B, C, DRB1 and DQB1; some 500 for DQA1; 600 to 610 for DPA1; and roughly 450 for DPB1. Five DR-DQ haplotypes were treated as single units for association and clustering because of strong linkage in the cohort. Among roughly 400 genotyped donors of the cohort, an average of around 220,000 unique TCR beta nucleotide sequences was sequenced per donor, of which 15% to 20% were non-productive.

Paper-wide results and their limitations: A further reported finding was that TCR beta sequences accurately predicted the HLA-A and HLA-B alleles for most subjects in the first cohort. This cohort had only TCR beta chains sequenced, and the lack of alpha or paired-chain data limited which features could be detected. Most CMV-associated TCR beta chains appeared to be HLA-restricted in a later analysis, and the HLA associations seemed to be driven largely by CMV exposure. In a later analysis, 16,951 TCR beta sequences were associated with specific HLA alleles at a false discovery rate of 0.05. Across donors, most TCR sequences were observed very rarely, whereas some public TCRs were present in many individuals. Immune exposure information for the cohort was limited to CMV serostatus. In vitro tests confirmed that a few of the cytomegalovirus-associated TCR beta chains recognize cytomegalovirus antigens. A later genetic analysis reported fewer N-insertions in productive TCRs among donors in an Asian-associated ancestry cluster than the roughly 620-donor mean. The earlier analysis of almost 600 of the donors excluded roughly 17 rarely observed V segments, including chromosome 9 orphons, because counts were too low. The presence/absence analyses assumed that sequencing depth was roughly uniform across donors, and that assumption may not be true. In the study, approximately 150 TCR beta chains were listed as associated with cytomegalovirus. Because HLA typing was missing for some donors at each locus, association tests included only the typed subset. A cluster of highly shared sequence variants was judged likely to represent a technical artifact of the sequencing pipeline. In a later analysis, HLA-associated TCR beta chains were found to be more clonally expanded and to have lower generation probabilities than equally common non-associated chains. Assigning TCR associations to individual alleles was difficult when HLA alleles, especially DR and DQ, strongly co-occurred. A later analysis found that TCR association rates varied across HLA loci, with DRB1 alleles showing the most associated TCRs and HLA-C alleles the fewest. Linkage disequilibrium might explain the correlated functional status among segregating V segments, but an unknown experimental factor could not be excluded. The authors suggested that the approach could potentially be extended to other disease states and immunological phenotypes. Some IMGT-functional V segments, including TRBV6-2 and TRBV6-3, could not be distinguished by the 87-base-pair reads and were therefore excluded. Several of the top co-occurrence clusters appeared to be linked to parvovirus B19, influenza, CMV and Epstein-Barr virus, according to a later analysis. The classifier was reported to diagnose cytomegalovirus status with high specificity and sensitivity in both the original cohort and the validation cohort. In an earlier analysis of fewer than 750 of the donors, most TCR beta V segments were observed in productive rearrangements about 87% or about 30% of the time, broadly matching IMGT annotations. An association between a missense DCLRE1C variant and V-gene and J-gene trimming of TCR beta chains was found in a later genetic analysis and replicated in an independent cohort.

The cohort was made up of around 720 healthy bone marrow donors. All cohort members were sampled while nominally healthy, although unrecorded immune exposures were likely present. The donor was CMV seropositive and belonged to the group of 250 to 300 seropositive cohort members. Every donor gave a peripheral blood sample, and the peripheral blood mononuclear cells from that sample were used for TCR beta sequencing. The Qiagen DNeasy Blood Extraction Kit was used to extract genomic DNA from the blood cell samples. To note about this clone: Its antigen is unknown. Per-base quality was not reported, and no clone a single base away is much larger than it.

Receptors were amplified or captured by the immunoSEQ multiplex PCR assay. A mixture of 60 forward primers for TCR Vbeta segments and 13 reverse primers for TCR Jbeta segments was used in the multiplex PCR. The CDR3 region of rearranged TCR beta genes was amplified from genomic DNA by a multiplex PCR assay. The amplified TCR beta libraries were sequenced on the Illumina HiSeq System as 87-base-pair reads. Turning to the authors' computational methods: A later analysis tallied 70 million to 100 million unique TCR beta chains across the roughly 610 repertoires, and some 12 million of those chains were shared by two or more donors. Raw reads were error-corrected and collapsed into unique sequences with a nearest-neighbor algorithm that merged closely related sequences to remove PCR and sequencing errors. CDR3 sequences were aligned to IMGT reference sequences to assign V, D and J gene segments. For a sequence to be retained, a match of at least six nucleotides to both a V gene segment and a J gene segment was required. Rearrangements were called productive when the CDR3 lacked stop codons and stayed in frame with V and J; all others were non-productive. CDR3 was defined by IMGT convention, running from the second conserved V-encoded cysteine to the conserved J-encoded phenylalanine. Sequences without an unambiguous match to a single V gene segment were excluded from the earlier analysis of about 600 of the donors. An earlier analysis of 450 to 650 of the donors called V segments functional above 56.7% productive rearrangements and segregating when the between-donor standard deviation exceeded 5%. A statistical classification framework was built to diagnose cytomegalovirus status from the catalog of TCR beta chain sequences. In a later analysis, TCR nucleotide sequences were compared against IMGT/GENE-DB human TR gene sequences so that V and J genes could be assigned. Using the TCRdist pipeline, a later analysis assigned CDR3 sequences along with most-parsimonious VDJ recombination scenarios. In a later analysis, every TCR beta chain was defined by the combination of its CDR3 amino acid sequence and its V-gene family, and reads without a unique V-gene family were dropped. To address suspected cross-contamination and a sequencing artifact, a later analysis removed a few hundred highly shared, low-generation-probability nucleotide sequences. For each public chain, a later analysis derived a clonal expansion index from normalized ranks of inferred template counts within each repertoire. A later analysis computed generation probabilities with a VDJ recombination model fitted to out-of-frame rearrangements, and checked the results against IGoR. Hypergeometric tests were used in a later analysis to score TCR-TCR, TCR-HLA and TCR-CMV co-occurrence, with a repertoire-size bias correction applied to the TCR pairs. A later analysis estimated false discovery rates by permuting HLA or CMV assignments 20 times. A later analysis grouped co-occurring TCRs with DBSCAN, adding TCRdist sequence similarity when clustering within HLA-allele-positive subsets. Repertoires with fewer than 30,000 or more than 120,000 public chains were left out of co-occurrence clustering, as were about 5 repertoires with anomalous nucleotide sharing. TCRdb mirrors the immuneACCESS table, restricted to in-frame sequences. Some clones are absent from its copies; in checked studies, under half trace to an unresolved V gene, and the reason for the others is unknown. The V and J calls and the clone size are those of that table, but D and trimming were determined from the DNA. This sample has roughly 130,000 clones in its table, and roughly 80% of those were observed once. Around 9.1% of the sample is held by the ten biggest clonotypes.

In the germline V gene, CDR1 corresponds to SQVTM and CDR2 to ANQGSEA. The CDR3 measures 13 amino acids from cysteine to phenylalanine. CDR3 DNA only is kept here, 39 bases in frame from base 1. After removal of 4 bases from V and 6 bases from J, the junction retains 1 base not matched to a gene. The rearrangement combines TRBV29-1 with TRBJ2-1, with 12 central nucleotides matching TRBD2. This sequence originates from a woman between 45 and 65 years old in good health and CMV-seropositive. Sequencing was carried out using PBMCs. In nucleotides, the sequence is TGCAGCGTTGCTAGCGGGGGGGGCAATGAGCAGTTCTTC. It is translated as CSVASGGGNEQFF.